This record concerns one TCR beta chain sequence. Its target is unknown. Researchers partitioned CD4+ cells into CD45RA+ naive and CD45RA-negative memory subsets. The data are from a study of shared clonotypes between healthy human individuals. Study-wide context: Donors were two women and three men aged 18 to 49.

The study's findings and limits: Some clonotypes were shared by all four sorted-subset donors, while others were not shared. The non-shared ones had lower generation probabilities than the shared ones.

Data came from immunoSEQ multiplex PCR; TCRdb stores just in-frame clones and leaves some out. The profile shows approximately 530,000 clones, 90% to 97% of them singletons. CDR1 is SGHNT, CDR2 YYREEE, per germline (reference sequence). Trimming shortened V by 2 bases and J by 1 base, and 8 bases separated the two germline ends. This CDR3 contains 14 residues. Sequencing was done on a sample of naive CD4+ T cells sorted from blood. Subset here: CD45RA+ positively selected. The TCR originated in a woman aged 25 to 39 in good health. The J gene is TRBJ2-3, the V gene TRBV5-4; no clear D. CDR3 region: CASSFVLGTDTQYF. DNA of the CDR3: TGTGCCAGCAGCTTCGTTCTGGGCACAGATACGCAGTATTTT.